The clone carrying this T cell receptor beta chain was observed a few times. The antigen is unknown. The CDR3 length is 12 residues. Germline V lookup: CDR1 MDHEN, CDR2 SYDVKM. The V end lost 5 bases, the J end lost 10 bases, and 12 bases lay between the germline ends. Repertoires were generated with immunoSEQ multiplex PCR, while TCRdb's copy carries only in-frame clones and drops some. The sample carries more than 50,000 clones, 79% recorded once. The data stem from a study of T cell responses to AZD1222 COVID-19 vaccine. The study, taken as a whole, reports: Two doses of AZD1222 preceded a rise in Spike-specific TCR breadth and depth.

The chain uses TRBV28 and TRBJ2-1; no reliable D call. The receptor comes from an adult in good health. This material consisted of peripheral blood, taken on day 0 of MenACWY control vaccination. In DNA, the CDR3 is TGTGCCAGCAGTCCCCTTATTGGGGAGCAGTTCTTC. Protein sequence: CASSPLIGEQFF. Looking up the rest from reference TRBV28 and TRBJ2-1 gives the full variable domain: DVKVTQSSRYLVKRTGEKVFLECVQDMDHENMFWYRQDPGLGLRLIYFSYDVKMKEKGDIPEGYSVSREKKERFSLILESASTNQTSMYLCASSPLIGEQFFGPGTRLTVL.